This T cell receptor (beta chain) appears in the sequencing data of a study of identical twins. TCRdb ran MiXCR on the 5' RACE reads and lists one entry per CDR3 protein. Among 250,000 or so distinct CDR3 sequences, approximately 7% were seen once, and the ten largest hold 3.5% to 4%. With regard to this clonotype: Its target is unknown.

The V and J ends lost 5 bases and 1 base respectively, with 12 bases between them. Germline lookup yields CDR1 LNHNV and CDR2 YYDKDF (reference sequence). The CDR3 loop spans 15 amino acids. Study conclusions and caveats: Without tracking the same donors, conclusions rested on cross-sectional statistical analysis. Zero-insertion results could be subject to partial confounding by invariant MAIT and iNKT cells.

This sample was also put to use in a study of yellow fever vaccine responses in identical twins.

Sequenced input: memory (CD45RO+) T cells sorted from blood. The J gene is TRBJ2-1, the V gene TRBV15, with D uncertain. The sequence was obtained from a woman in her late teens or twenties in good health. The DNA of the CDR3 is TGTGCCACCAGCCTACAGAGTACTTCCTACAATGAGCAGTTCTTC. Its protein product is CATSLQSTSYNEQFF.